This TCR beta chain was retrieved from a study of blood T cell repertoires in COVID-19. Whole-study context: From T cells, B-cell-depleted T cells, or PBMCs came the material, which was cDNA or gDNA.

The length of the CDR3 is 16 residues. Germline V gene lookup returns CDR1 MGHRA and CDR2 YSYEKL. With V trimmed by 1 base and J by 9 bases, 8 bases remained unmatched. The protocol was immunoSEQ multiplex PCR, while the TCRdb copy is restricted to in-frame clones and leaves out a portion. In the table there are just under 150,000 clones, about 87% of which are singletons. The sequencing sample was made of peripheral blood. The TCR was taken from a woman aged 50 to 65 with active or convalescent COVID-19. The chain joins TRBV4-1 to TRBJ1-4; 10 bases agree with TRBD1. CDR3 coding DNA: TGCGCCAGCAGCCAAGGAGGGACAGGGGCAATGAAAAAACTGTTTTTT. Translation: CASSQGGTGAMKKLFF.